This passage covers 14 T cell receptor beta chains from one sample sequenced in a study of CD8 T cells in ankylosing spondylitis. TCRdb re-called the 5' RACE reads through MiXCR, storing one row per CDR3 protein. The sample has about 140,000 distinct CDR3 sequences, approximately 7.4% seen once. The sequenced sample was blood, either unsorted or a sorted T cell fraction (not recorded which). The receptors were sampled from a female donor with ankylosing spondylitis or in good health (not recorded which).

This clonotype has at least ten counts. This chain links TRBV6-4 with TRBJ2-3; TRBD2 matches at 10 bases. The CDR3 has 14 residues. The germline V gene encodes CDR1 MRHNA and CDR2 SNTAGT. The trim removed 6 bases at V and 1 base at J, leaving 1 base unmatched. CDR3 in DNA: TGTGCCAGCAGCACTAGCGGGGGCACAGATACGCAGTATTTT. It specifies CASSTSGGTDTQYF.

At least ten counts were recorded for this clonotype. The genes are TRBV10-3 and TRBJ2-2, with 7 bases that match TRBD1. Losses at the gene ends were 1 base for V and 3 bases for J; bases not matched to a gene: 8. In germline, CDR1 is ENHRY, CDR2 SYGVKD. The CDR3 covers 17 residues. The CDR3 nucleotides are TGTGCCATCAGTGAGTACAGGGACAGAGAATACACCGGGGAGCTGTTTTTT. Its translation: CAISEYRDREYTGELFF.

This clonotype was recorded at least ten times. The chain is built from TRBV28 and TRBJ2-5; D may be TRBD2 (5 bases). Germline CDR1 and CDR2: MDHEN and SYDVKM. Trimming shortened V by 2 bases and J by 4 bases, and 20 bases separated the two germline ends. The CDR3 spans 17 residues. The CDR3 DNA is TGTGCCAGCAGTTTAGAAGCCCTCACAGAGGCGGGAGAGACCCAGTACTTC. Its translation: CASSLEALTEAGETQYF. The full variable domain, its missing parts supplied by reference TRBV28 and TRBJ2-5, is DVKVTQSSRYLVKRTGEKVFLECVQDMDHENMFWYRQDPGLGLRLIYFSYDVKMKEKGDIPEGYSVSREKKERFSLILESASTNQTSMYLCASSLEALTEAGETQYFGPGTRLLVL.

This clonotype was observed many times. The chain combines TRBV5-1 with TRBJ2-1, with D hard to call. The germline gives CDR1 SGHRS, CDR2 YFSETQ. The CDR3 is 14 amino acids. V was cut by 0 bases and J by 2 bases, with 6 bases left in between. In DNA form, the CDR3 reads TGCGCCAGCAGCTTGGAAATTACCTACAATGAGCAGTTCTTC. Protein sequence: CASSLEITYNEQFF. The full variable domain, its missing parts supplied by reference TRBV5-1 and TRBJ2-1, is KAGVTQTPRYLIKTRGQQVTLSCSPISGHRSVSWYQQTPGQGLQFLFEYFSETQRNKGNFPGRFSGRQFSNSRSEMNVSTLELGDSALYLCASSLEITYNEQFFGPGTRLTVL.

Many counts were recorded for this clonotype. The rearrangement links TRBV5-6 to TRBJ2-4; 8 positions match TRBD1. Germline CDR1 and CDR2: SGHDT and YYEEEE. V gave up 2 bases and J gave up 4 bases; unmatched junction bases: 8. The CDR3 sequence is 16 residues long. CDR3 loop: CASSFGGTGLKNIQYF. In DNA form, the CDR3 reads TGTGCCAGCAGCTTTGGGGGGACAGGTTTAAAAAACATTCAGTACTTC. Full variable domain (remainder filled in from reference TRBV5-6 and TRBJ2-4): DAGVTQSPTHLIKTRGQQVTLRCSPKSGHDTVSWYQQALGQGPQFIFQYYEEEERQRGNFPDRFSGHQFPNYSSELNVNALLLGDSALYLCASSFGGTGLKNIQYFGAGTRLSVL.

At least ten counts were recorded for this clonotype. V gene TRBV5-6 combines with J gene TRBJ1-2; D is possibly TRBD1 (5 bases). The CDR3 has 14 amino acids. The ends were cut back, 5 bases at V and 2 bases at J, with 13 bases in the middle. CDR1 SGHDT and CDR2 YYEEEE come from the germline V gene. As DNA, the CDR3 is TGTGCCAGCAGTCGTAACCCAGGGAACTATGGCTACACCTTC. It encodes CASSRNPGNYGYTF.

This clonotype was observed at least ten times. As DNA, the CDR3 is TGCGCCAGCAGCTTGGCCTCTGGACCCCGCACAGATACGCAGTATTTT. This codes for CASSLASGPRTDTQYF. The rearrangement uses TRBV5-1 and TRBJ2-3; D remains ambiguous. Trimming cost V 0 bases and J 1 base, with 12 bases left between them. The CDR3 has 16 residues. Germline V lookup: CDR1 SGHRS, CDR2 YFSETQ.

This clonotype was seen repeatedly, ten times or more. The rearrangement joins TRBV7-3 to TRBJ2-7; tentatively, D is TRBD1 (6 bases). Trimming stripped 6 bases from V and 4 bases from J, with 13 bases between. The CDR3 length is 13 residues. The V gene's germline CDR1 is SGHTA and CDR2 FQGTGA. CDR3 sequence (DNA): TGTGCCAGCAGTAGGGACACTGGGTACGAGCAGTACTTC. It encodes CASSRDTGYEQYF.

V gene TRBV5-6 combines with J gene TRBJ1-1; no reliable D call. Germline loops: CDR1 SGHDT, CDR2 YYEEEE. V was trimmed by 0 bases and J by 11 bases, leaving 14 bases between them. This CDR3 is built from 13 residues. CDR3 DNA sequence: TGTGCCAGCAGCTTGGTGGGTCAAACTGGGGCTTTCTTT. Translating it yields CASSLVGQTGAFF.

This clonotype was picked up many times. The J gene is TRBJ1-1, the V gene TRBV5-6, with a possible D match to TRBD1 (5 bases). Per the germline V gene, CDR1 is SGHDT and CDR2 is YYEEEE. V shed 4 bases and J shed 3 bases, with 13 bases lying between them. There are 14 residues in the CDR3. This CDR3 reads CASSRLGVDTEAFF. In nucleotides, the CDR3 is TGTGCCAGCAGCCGACTGGGGGTAGACACTGAAGCTTTCTTT.

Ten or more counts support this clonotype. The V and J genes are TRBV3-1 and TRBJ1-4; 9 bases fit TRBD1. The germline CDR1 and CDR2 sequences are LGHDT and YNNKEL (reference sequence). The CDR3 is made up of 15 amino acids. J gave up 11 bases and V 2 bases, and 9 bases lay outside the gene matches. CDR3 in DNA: TGTGCCAGCAGCCAAACATCCGGGACAGGGAACAAACTGTTTTTT. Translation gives CASSQTSGTGNKLFF.

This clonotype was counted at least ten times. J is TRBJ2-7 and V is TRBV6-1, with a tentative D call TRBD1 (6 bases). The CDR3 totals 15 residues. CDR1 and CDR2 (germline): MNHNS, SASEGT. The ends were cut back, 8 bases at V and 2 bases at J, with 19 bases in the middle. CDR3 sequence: CASLRAQGDPYEQYF. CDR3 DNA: TGTGCCAGCCTAAGGGCACAGGGTGATCCCTACGAGCAGTACTTC.

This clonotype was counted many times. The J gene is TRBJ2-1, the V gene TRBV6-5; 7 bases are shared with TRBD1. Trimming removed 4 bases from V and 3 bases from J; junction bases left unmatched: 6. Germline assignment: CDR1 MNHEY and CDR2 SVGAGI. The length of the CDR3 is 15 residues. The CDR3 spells CASSFLTGNYNEQFF. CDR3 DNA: TGTGCCAGCAGTTTTCTGACAGGGAACTACAATGAGCAGTTCTTC.

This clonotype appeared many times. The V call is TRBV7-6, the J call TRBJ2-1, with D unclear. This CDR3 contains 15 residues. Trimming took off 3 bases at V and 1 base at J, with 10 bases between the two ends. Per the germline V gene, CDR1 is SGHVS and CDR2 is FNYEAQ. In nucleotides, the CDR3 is TGTGCCAGCAGCTTCCAGCCCTCGTCCTACAATGAGCAGTTCTTC. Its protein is CASSFQPSSYNEQFF.